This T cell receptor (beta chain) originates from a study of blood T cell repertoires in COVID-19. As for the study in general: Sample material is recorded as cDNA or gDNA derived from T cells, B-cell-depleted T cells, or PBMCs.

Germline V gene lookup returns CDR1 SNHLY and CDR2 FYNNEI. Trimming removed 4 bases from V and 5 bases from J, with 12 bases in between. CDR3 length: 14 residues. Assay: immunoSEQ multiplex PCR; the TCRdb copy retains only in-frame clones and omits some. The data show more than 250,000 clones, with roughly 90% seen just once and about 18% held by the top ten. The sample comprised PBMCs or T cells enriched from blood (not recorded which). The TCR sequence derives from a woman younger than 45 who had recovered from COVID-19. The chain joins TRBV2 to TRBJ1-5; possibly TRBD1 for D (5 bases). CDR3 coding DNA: TGTGCCAGCAGTGTGCAGGGCCTCGATCAGCCCCAGCATTTT. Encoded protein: CASSVQGLDQPQHF.